These T cell receptor beta chains were read from a single sample in a study of blood T cell repertoires in COVID-19. The repertoire was sequenced with immunoSEQ multiplex PCR; TCRdb's copy has only in-frame clones and lacks some. The sample records more than 65,000 clones, about 68% being singletons. Sequencing used peripheral blood. Receptor source: a woman in her 70s with acute or convalescent COVID-19. Each CDR3 is given with its conserved first and last residue. The D gene is left open where the match is weak. The listing skips clone size in some rows; elsewhere it reads once, few, many or a size class.

clone size: -
D gene: -
V gene: TRBV30
J gene: TRBJ2-3
CDR3 protein: CAWSGTYGTDTQYF
CDR3 DNA: TGTGCCTGGAGTGGGACTTACGGCACAGATACGCAGTATTTT

clone size: -
D gene: -
V gene: TRBV12-3/TRBV12-4
J gene: TRBJ2-1
CDR3 protein: CASSFRTVNEQFF
CDR3 DNA: TGTGCCAGCAGTTTTAGGACAGTCAATGAGCAGTTCTTC

clone size: -
D gene: TRBD2
V gene: TRBV7-6
J gene: TRBJ2-5
CDR3 protein: CASSLRWGTSGSEQETQYF
CDR3 DNA: TGTGCCAGCAGCTTAAGGTGGGGGACTAGCGGGAGTGAACAAGAGACCCAGTACTTC

clone size: -
D gene: -
V gene: TRBV5-4
J gene: TRBJ1-2
CDR3 protein: CASSSTGGSNGYTF
CDR3 DNA: TGTGCCAGCAGCTCCACTGGGGGGTCGAATGGCTACACCTTC

clone size: -
D gene: -
V gene: TRBV7-9
J gene: TRBJ1-4
CDR3 protein: CASSPTATDFLEKLFF
CDR3 DNA: TGTGCCAGCAGCCCTACCGCGACGGACTTCCTAGAAAAACTGTTTTTT

clone size: -
D gene: -
V gene: TRBV3-1/TRBV3-2
J gene: TRBJ1-5
CDR3 protein: CASGPNRGEPQHF
CDR3 DNA: TGTGCCAGCGGACCTAACCGGGGGGAGCCCCAGCATTTT

clone size: -
D gene: TRBD2
V gene: TRBV6-1
J gene: TRBJ2-1
CDR3 protein: CASSEPVGAGGPNEQFF
CDR3 DNA: TGTGCCAGCAGTGAACCCGTGGGAGCGGGAGGGCCCAATGAGCAGTTCTTC

clone size: -
D gene: TRBD1
V gene: TRBV7-9
J gene: TRBJ1-4
CDR3 protein: CASSLDRGTEKLFF
CDR3 DNA: TGTGCCAGCAGCTTAGACAGGGGCACTGAAAAACTGTTTTTT

clone size: -
D gene: TRBD1
V gene: TRBV5-5
J gene: TRBJ1-4
CDR3 protein: CASSSQGRSEKLFF
CDR3 DNA: TGTGCCAGCAGCTCACAGGGGAGGAGTGAAAAACTGTTTTTT

clone size: -
D gene: TRBD1
V gene: TRBV27
J gene: TRBJ2-3
CDR3 protein: CASSWTGGMSDTQYF
CDR3 DNA: TGTGCCAGCAGCTGGACAGGGGGCATGTCAGATACGCAGTATTTT

clone size: -
D gene: -
V gene: TRBV28
J gene: TRBJ2-5
CDR3 protein: CASTLGTSGWRETQYF
CDR3 DNA: TGTGCCAGCACCCTAGGGACTTCCGGCTGGCGAGAGACCCAGTACTTC

clone size: many
D gene: -
V gene: TRBV19
J gene: TRBJ2-3
CDR3 protein: CATAALSLGDTQYF
CDR3 DNA: TGTGCCACCGCGGCATTAAGCTTGGGAGATACGCAGTATTTT

clone size: -
D gene: TRBD2
V gene: TRBV6-4
J gene: TRBJ2-1
CDR3 protein: CASSDTGGPANEQFF
CDR3 DNA: TGTGCCAGCAGTGACACGGGAGGGCCCGCCAATGAGCAGTTCTTC

clone size: -
D gene: -
V gene: TRBV6-5
J gene: TRBJ1-1
CDR3 protein: CASKNSGIAEAFF
CDR3 DNA: TGTGCCAGCAAAAACTCCGGGATCGCTGAAGCTTTCTTT

clone size: -
D gene: TRBD1
V gene: TRBV6-1
J gene: TRBJ2-1
CDR3 protein: CASSGGQGSSNEQFF
CDR3 DNA: TGTGCCAGCAGTGGGGGACAGGGAAGTAGCAATGAGCAGTTCTTC

clone size: -
D gene: -
V gene: TRBV4-2
J gene: TRBJ2-3
CDR3 protein: CASSQEVGGVTDTQYF
CDR3 DNA: TGTGCCAGCAGCCAAGAGGTCGGGGGAGTCACAGATACGCAGTATTTT

clone size: -
D gene: TRBD2
V gene: TRBV2
J gene: TRBJ2-1
CDR3 protein: CASSTGGDEQFF
CDR3 DNA: TGTGCCAGCAGTACGGGGGGTGATGAGCAGTTCTTC

clone size: -
D gene: TRBD1
V gene: TRBV6-6
J gene: TRBJ1-2
CDR3 protein: CASSPTGVNYGYTF
CDR3 DNA: TGTGCCAGCAGCCCCACAGGGGTTAACTATGGCTACACCTTC

clone size: once
D gene: -
V gene: TRBV2
J gene: TRBJ2-3
CDR3 protein: CASSEGLPTDTQYF
CDR3 DNA: TGTGCCAGCAGTGAGGGGCTGCCCACAGATACGCAGTATTTT

clone size: -
D gene: -
V gene: TRBV5-4
J gene: TRBJ2-5
CDR3 protein: CASSPGSGETQYF
CDR3 DNA: TGTGCCAGCTCCCCTGGGTCAGGAGAGACCCAGTACTTC

clone size: -
D gene: -
V gene: TRBV21-1
J gene: TRBJ1-5
CDR3 protein: CASSKSGFSNQPQHF
CDR3 DNA: TGTGCCAGCAGCAAATCCGGGTTTAGCAATCAGCCCCAGCATTTT

clone size: -
D gene: TRBD2
V gene: TRBV7-8
J gene: TRBJ2-2
CDR3 protein: CASSLRTSGRGTGELFF
CDR3 DNA: TGTGCCAGCAGCTTAAGGACTAGCGGGAGGGGCACCGGGGAGCTGTTTTTT

clone size: -
D gene: -
V gene: TRBV3-1/TRBV3-2
J gene: TRBJ2-4
CDR3 protein: CASSQSPTLAKNIQYF
CDR3 DNA: TGTGCCAGCAGCCAAAGTCCCACTTTAGCCAAAAACATTCAGTACTTC

clone size: -
D gene: TRBD1
V gene: TRBV3-1/TRBV3-2
J gene: TRBJ2-1
CDR3 protein: CASSQTGQGALDEQFF
CDR3 DNA: TGTGCCAGCAGCCAAACGGGACAGGGGGCCCTCGATGAGCAGTTCTTC

clone size: -
D gene: -
V gene: TRBV4-3
J gene: TRBJ2-1
CDR3 protein: CASSQGGLRGNEQFF
CDR3 DNA: TGCGCCAGCAGCCAAGGCGGGCTAAGAGGCAATGAGCAGTTCTTC

clone size: -
D gene: TRBD1
V gene: TRBV7-2
J gene: TRBJ2-5
CDR3 protein: CASSLRGLETQYF
CDR3 DNA: TGTGCCAGCAGCCTCAGGGGGCTGGAGACCCAGTACTTC

clone size: -
D gene: TRBD1
V gene: TRBV4-2
J gene: TRBJ2-7
CDR3 protein: CASSQEGQGRNEQYF
CDR3 DNA: TGTGCCAGCAGCCAAGAGGGACAGGGGAGGAACGAGCAGTACTTC

clone size: -
D gene: -
V gene: TRBV7-2
J gene: TRBJ2-3
CDR3 protein: CASSLQADTQYF
CDR3 DNA: TGTGCCAGCAGCTTACAGGCAGATACGCAGTATTTT

clone size: -
D gene: -
V gene: TRBV3-1/TRBV3-2
J gene: TRBJ1-5
CDR3 protein: CASSRGDQPQHF
CDR3 DNA: TGTGCCAGCAGCCGGGGGGATCAGCCCCAGCATTTT

clone size: -
D gene: TRBD1
V gene: TRBV5-1
J gene: TRBJ1-3
CDR3 protein: CASSLRTGDTIYF
CDR3 DNA: TGCGCCAGCAGCTTACGGACAGGGGACACCATATATTTT

clone size: few
D gene: TRBD1
V gene: TRBV19
J gene: TRBJ2-7
CDR3 protein: CASKGGTEQYF
CDR3 DNA: TGTGCCAGTAAAGGGGGCACCGAGCAGTACTTC

clone size: -
D gene: TRBD1
V gene: TRBV19
J gene: TRBJ2-5
CDR3 protein: CASRLDREETQYF
CDR3 DNA: TGTGCCAGTAGGCTGGACAGGGAAGAGACCCAGTACTTC

clone size: -
D gene: TRBD1
V gene: TRBV19
J gene: TRBJ2-5
CDR3 protein: CASSGTVRETQYF
CDR3 DNA: TGTGCCAGTAGCGGGACAGTCCGGGAGACCCAGTACTTC

clone size: -
D gene: -
V gene: TRBV10-3
J gene: TRBJ1-1
CDR3 protein: CATQGFMVNTEAFF
CDR3 DNA: TGTGCCACACAGGGATTTATGGTAAACACTGAAGCTTTCTTT

clone size: -
D gene: TRBD1
V gene: TRBV27
J gene: TRBJ1-1
CDR3 protein: CASSLEPGQGVIEAFF
CDR3 DNA: TGTGCCAGCAGTTTAGAGCCGGGACAGGGAGTAATTGAAGCTTTCTTT

clone size: -
D gene: TRBD2
V gene: TRBV27
J gene: TRBJ2-7
CDR3 protein: CATRAGGSYEQYF
CDR3 DNA: TGTGCCACCCGAGCGGGAGGGTCCTACGAGCAGTACTTC

clone size: -
D gene: -
V gene: TRBV5-1
J gene: TRBJ2-2
CDR3 protein: CASSPDGTYDRNTGELFF
CDR3 DNA: TGCGCCAGCAGCCCAGATGGGACTTACGATAGGAACACCGGGGAGCTGTTTTTT

clone size: few
D gene: TRBD2
V gene: TRBV25-1
J gene: TRBJ2-7
CDR3 protein: CASSRSGGAYEQYF
CDR3 DNA: TGTGCCAGCAGTCGTAGCGGGGGTGCCTACGAGCAGTACTTC

clone size: -
D gene: TRBD2
V gene: TRBV15
J gene: TRBJ2-7
CDR3 protein: CATSSGGPSSEQYF
CDR3 DNA: TGTGCCACCAGCTCGGGGGGGCCCTCCTCCGAGCAGTACTTC

clone size: -
D gene: -
V gene: TRBV5-6
J gene: TRBJ1-5
CDR3 protein: CASSLKGPSNQPQHF
CDR3 DNA: TGTGCCAGCAGCTTAAAGGGGCCCAGCAATCAGCCCCAGCATTTT

clone size: few
D gene: TRBD2
V gene: TRBV27
J gene: TRBJ2-7
CDR3 protein: CASSPTSGRVGEQYF
CDR3 DNA: TGTGCCAGCAGTCCCACTAGCGGGAGGGTGGGCGAGCAGTACTTC

clone size: -
D gene: TRBD2
V gene: TRBV2
J gene: TRBJ2-4
CDR3 protein: CASSFRTAGGNIQYF
CDR3 DNA: TGTGCCAGCAGTTTCCGGACGGCGGGGGGGAACATTCAGTACTTC

clone size: -
D gene: -
V gene: TRBV27
J gene: TRBJ1-2
CDR3 protein: CASSSAGGYGYTF
CDR3 DNA: TGTGCCAGCAGTTCTGCGGGGGGCTATGGCTACACCTTC

clone size: few
D gene: TRBD1
V gene: TRBV6-5
J gene: TRBJ1-6
CDR3 protein: CATYSGTAYNSPLHF
CDR3 DNA: TGTGCCACCTACTCCGGGACAGCTTATAATTCACCCCTCCACTTT

clone size: -
D gene: -
V gene: TRBV20-1
J gene: TRBJ1-1
CDR3 protein: CSARRQPEAFF
CDR3 DNA: TGCAGTGCTAGGAGACAGCCAGAAGCTTTCTTT

clone size: few
D gene: -
V gene: TRBV5-1
J gene: TRBJ1-1
CDR3 protein: CASSSTAAYTEAFF
CDR3 DNA: TGCGCCAGCAGCAGTACAGCAGCCTACACTGAAGCTTTCTTT